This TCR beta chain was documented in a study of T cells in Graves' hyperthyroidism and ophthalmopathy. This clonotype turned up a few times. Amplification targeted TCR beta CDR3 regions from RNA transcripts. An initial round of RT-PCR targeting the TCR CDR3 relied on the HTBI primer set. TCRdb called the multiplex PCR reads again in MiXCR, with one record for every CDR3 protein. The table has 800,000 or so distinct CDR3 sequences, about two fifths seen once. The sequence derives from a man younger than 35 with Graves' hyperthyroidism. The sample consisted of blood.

The chain's CDR3 is CASSYSQENEKLFF. The DNA for the CDR3 is TGTGCCAGCAGTTACTCGCAGGAGAATGAAAAACTGTTTTTT. The chain couples TRBV6-5 to TRBJ1-4; no firm D call. The CDR3 is 14 residues long. The germline CDR1 and CDR2 sequences are MNHEY and SVGAGI. Trimming cost V 0 bases and J 5 bases, with 7 bases left between them.